This T cell receptor (beta chain) was observed in a study of blood T cells in healthy people across ages. Points from the study as a whole: Long-lived and aged donors differed, with more naive CD4+ cells and higher diversity in the long-lived.

This clonotype was detected a few times. Its target is not known. Per germline, CDR1 GTSNPN and CDR2 SVGIG (reference sequence). The CDR3 loop spans 13 amino acids. PCR was performed a second time for roughly 6 to 12 cycles using a sample-barcoded 5' primer and a J-beta primer mix. TCRdb re-called the 5' RACE reads with MiXCR, one entry per CDR3 protein. This sample carries hundreds of thousands of distinct CDR3 sequences, under 30% of them seen once, and the ten largest clones take roughly a sixth. The extraction recovered at least 6 micrograms of total RNA per sample. This receptor was obtained from a woman aged 80 or over in good health. This rearrangement joins TRBV30 to TRBJ2-4; 8 positions agree with TRBD1. The tail of the sequence fits TRBJ2-5 better, so the J call may be wrong. The source material was blood. CDR3 protein: CAWRGTGGETQYF. In nucleotides, the CDR3 is TGTGCCTGGAGAGGGACAGGAGGAGAGACCCAGTACTTC.